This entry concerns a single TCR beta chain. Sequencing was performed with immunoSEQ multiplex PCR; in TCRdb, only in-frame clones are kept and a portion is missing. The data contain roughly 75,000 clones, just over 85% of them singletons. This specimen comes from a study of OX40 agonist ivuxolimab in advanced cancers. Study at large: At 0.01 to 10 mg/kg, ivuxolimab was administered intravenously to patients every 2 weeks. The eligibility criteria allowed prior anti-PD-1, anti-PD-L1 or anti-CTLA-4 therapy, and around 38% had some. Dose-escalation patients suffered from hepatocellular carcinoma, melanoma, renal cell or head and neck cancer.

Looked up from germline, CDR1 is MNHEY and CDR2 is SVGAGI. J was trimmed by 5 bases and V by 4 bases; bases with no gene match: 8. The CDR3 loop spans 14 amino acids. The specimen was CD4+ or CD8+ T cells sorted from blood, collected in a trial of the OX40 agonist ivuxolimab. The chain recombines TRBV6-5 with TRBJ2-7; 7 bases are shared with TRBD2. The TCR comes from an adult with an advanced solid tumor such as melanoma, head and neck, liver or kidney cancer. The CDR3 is CASSWASGTHEQYF. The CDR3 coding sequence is TGTGCCAGCAGTTGGGCTAGCGGAACCCACGAGCAGTACTTC.